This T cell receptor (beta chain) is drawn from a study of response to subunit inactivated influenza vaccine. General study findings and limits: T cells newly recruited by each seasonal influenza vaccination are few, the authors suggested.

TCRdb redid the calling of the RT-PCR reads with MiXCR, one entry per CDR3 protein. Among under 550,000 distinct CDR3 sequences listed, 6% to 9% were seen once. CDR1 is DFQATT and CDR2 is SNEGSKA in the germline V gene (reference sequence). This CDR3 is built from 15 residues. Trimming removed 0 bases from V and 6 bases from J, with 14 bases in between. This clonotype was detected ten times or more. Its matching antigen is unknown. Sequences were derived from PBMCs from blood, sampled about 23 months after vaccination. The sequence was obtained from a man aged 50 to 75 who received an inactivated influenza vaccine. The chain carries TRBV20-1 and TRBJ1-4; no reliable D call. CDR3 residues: CSARDIKETDEKLFF. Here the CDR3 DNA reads TGCAGTGCTAGAGACATCAAGGAGACGGATGAAAAACTGTTTTTT.